The rows below give T cell receptor beta chains drawn from one sample of a study of OX40 agonist ivuxolimab in advanced cancers. Assay: immunoSEQ multiplex PCR; the TCRdb copy retains only in-frame clones and omits some. The sample records about 36,000 clones, around four fifths being singletons. The specimen was CD4+ or CD8+ T cells sorted from blood, collected in a trial of the OX40 agonist ivuxolimab. The receptors here all came from an adult with an advanced solid tumor such as melanoma, head and neck, liver or kidney cancer. The CDR3 runs from the conserved cysteine through the conserved F or W. Each record gives: CDR3 protein, CDR3 DNA, J gene, V gene, clone size, D gene. D genes are given only for firm matches. Some rows mark clone size as missing; the rest say once, few, many or name a class of expanded clone.

CDR3: CASSHGSRGTEAFF
DNA: TGCGCCAGCAGCCACGGGAGCCGGGGCACTGAAGCTTTCTTT
J: TRBJ1-1
V: TRBV4-1
size: few
D: NA

CDR3: CASKRGQNNEQFF
DNA: TGTGCCAGCAAAAGGGGACAGAACAATGAGCAGTTCTTC
J: TRBJ2-1
V: TRBV2
size: NA
D: TRBD1

CDR3: CASSQDNRGADTQYF
DNA: TGTGCCAGCAGCCAAGATAACAGGGGGGCAGATACGCAGTATTTT
J: TRBJ2-3
V: TRBV14
size: NA
D: TRBD1

CDR3: CASSSWGLINEQFF
DNA: TGTGCCAGCAGTTCTTGGGGGCTTATTAATGAGCAGTTCTTC
J: TRBJ2-1
V: TRBV28
size: NA
D: NA

CDR3: CASSGGQGKKNYGYTF
DNA: TGTGCCAGCAGTGGCGGACAGGGTAAGAAGAACTATGGCTACACCTTC
J: TRBJ1-2
V: TRBV25-1
size: once
D: TRBD1

CDR3: CASSYGDRGGGYTF
DNA: TGTGCCAGCAGTTACGGGGACAGGGGGGGTGGCTACACCTTC
J: TRBJ1-2
V: TRBV6-5
size: NA
D: TRBD1

CDR3: CASSTSTSSYNEQFF
DNA: TGTGCCAGCAGCACCAGTACGAGCTCCTACAATGAGCAGTTCTTC
J: TRBJ2-1
V: TRBV9
size: NA
D: NA

CDR3: CATSRGRGQGAEAFF
DNA: TGTGCCACCAGCAGAGGGAGGGGACAGGGGGCGGAAGCTTTCTTT
J: TRBJ1-1
V: TRBV15
size: NA
D: TRBD1

CDR3: CASSLSPGAYGYTF
DNA: TGTGCCAGCAGCTTATCGCCGGGGGCCTATGGCTACACCTTC
J: TRBJ1-2
V: TRBV7-6
size: NA
D: NA

CDR3: CASTQTSGGQFF
DNA: TGTGCCAGCACCCAGACTAGCGGGGGACAGTTCTTC
J: TRBJ2-1
V: TRBV6-5
size: NA
D: TRBD2

CDR3: CASKQRGRKETQYF
DNA: TGTGCCAGTAAACAGCGGGGGAGAAAAGAGACCCAGTACTTC
J: TRBJ2-5
V: TRBV19
size: few
D: TRBD2

CDR3: CASSLAATSYNSPLHF
DNA: TGTGCCAGCAGCTTAGCGGCCACCTCCTATAATTCACCCCTCCACTTT
J: TRBJ1-6
V: TRBV11-2
size: NA
D: NA

CDR3: CASSQRPAGAVQFF
DNA: TGTGCCAGCAGCCAACGCCCAGCGGGGGCGGTGCAGTTCTTC
J: TRBJ2-1
V: TRBV16
size: NA
D: TRBD2

CDR3: CASSPKAAYADTQYF
DNA: TGTGCCAGCAGTCCGAAGGCAGCTTACGCAGATACGCAGTATTTT
J: TRBJ2-3
V: TRBV27
size: NA
D: NA

CDR3: CAISPGTSGNTGELFF
DNA: TGTGCCATCAGCCCGGGGACTAGCGGGAACACCGGGGAGCTGTTTTTT
J: TRBJ2-2
V: TRBV10-3
size: NA
D: TRBD2

CDR3: CASSIINLSGANVLTF
DNA: TGTGCCAGTAGTATAATTAACCTTTCTGGGGCCAACGTCCTGACTTTC
J: TRBJ2-6
V: TRBV19
size: NA
D: NA

CDR3: CASSLVGGRRENEQFF
DNA: TGTGCCAGCAGCTTGGTAGGGGGGAGGAGAGAAAATGAGCAGTTCTTC
J: TRBJ2-1
V: TRBV5-6
size: NA
D: NA

CDR3: CASSLQGGNTEAFF
DNA: TGCGCCAGCAGCTTGCAGGGAGGGAACACTGAAGCTTTCTTT
J: TRBJ1-1
V: TRBV5-1
size: NA
D: NA

CDR3: CATSPGRGYEQYF
DNA: TGTGCCACCAGTCCGGGACGGGGCTACGAGCAGTACTTC
J: TRBJ2-7
V: TRBV15
size: NA
D: NA

CDR3: CASSRDRTYEQYF
DNA: TGTGCCAGTAGTCGGGACAGGACCTACGAGCAGTACTTC
J: TRBJ2-7
V: TRBV19
size: NA
D: TRBD1

CDR3: CASSPGLAGALPFYEQYF
DNA: TGCGCCAGCAGCCCTGGACTAGCGGGGGCCCTTCCATTCTACGAGCAGTACTTC
J: TRBJ2-7
V: TRBV5-1
size: NA
D: TRBD2

CDR3: CSVSDRGLLDYGYTF
DNA: TGCAGCGTTTCGGACAGGGGGCTTTTGGACTATGGCTACACCTTC
J: TRBJ1-2
V: TRBV29-1
size: NA
D: TRBD1

CDR3: CASKTGQPYNEQFF
DNA: TGCGCCAGCAAAACGGGACAGCCTTACAATGAGCAGTTCTTC
J: TRBJ2-1
V: TRBV5-1
size: NA
D: TRBD1

CDR3: CASSGGVPSYEQYF
DNA: TGCGCCAGCTCCGGTGGGGTCCCCTCCTACGAGCAGTACTTC
J: TRBJ2-7
V: TRBV10-1
size: NA
D: NA

CDR3: CASSALPGQGSYEQYF
DNA: TGTGCCAGCAGCGCATTACCGGGACAGGGATCCTACGAGCAGTACTTC
J: TRBJ2-7
V: TRBV9
size: NA
D: TRBD1

CDR3: CAISESLDRGYEQYF
DNA: TGTGCCATCAGTGAGTCATTGGACAGGGGGTACGAGCAGTACTTC
J: TRBJ2-7
V: TRBV10-3
size: NA
D: TRBD1

CDR3: CAWTVEANYGYTF
DNA: TGTGCCTGGACAGTCGAAGCTAACTATGGCTACACCTTC
J: TRBJ1-2
V: TRBV30
size: NA
D: NA

CDR3: CASTQKRGGELDYEQYF
DNA: TGTGCCAGCACCCAAAAACGGGGGGGCGAATTGGACTACGAGCAGTACTTC
J: TRBJ2-7
V: TRBV27
size: NA
D: TRBD2

CDR3: CASSQVPYYEQYF
DNA: TGCGCCAGCAGCCAAGTCCCTTACTACGAGCAGTACTTC
J: TRBJ2-7
V: TRBV4-1
size: NA
D: NA

CDR3: CAWSAGQGAWQPQHF
DNA: TGTGCCTGGAGTGCCGGCCAGGGGGCATGGCAGCCCCAGCATTTT
J: TRBJ1-5
V: TRBV30
size: few
D: TRBD1

CDR3: CASSLELANYGYTF
DNA: TGTGCCAGCAGCTTAGAATTAGCGAACTATGGCTACACCTTC
J: TRBJ1-2
V: TRBV7-9
size: NA
D: NA

CDR3: CASSFIPGQGSYEKLFF
DNA: TGTGCCAGCAGCTTTATTCCGGGACAGGGTTCTTATGAAAAACTGTTTTTT
J: TRBJ1-4
V: TRBV5-6
size: NA
D: TRBD1

CDR3: CASSSGVDSKTYEQYF
DNA: TGTGCCAGCAGCTCAGGAGTGGACAGTAAGACCTACGAGCAGTACTTC
J: TRBJ2-7
V: TRBV11-2
size: NA
D: NA

CDR3: CASTEAGGDVYEQFF
DNA: TGTGCCAGCACCGAGGCCGGGGGAGATGTTTATGAGCAGTTCTTC
J: TRBJ2-1
V: TRBV6-5
size: NA
D: NA

CDR3: CASSLDWRDRVKPYF
DNA: TGTGCCAGCAGCTTAGATTGGCGGGACAGGGTCAAACCGTACTTC
J: TRBJ2-5
V: TRBV11-2
size: NA
D: TRBD1

CDR3: CASSMPGTGTLDGYTF
DNA: TGTGCCAGTAGTATGCCCGGGACAGGGACCCTCGATGGCTACACCTTC
J: TRBJ1-2
V: TRBV19
size: NA
D: TRBD1

CDR3: CASSGDNWNTEAFF
DNA: TGCGCCAGCAGCGGGGACAACTGGAACACTGAAGCTTTCTTT
J: TRBJ1-1
V: TRBV5-1
size: NA
D: NA

CDR3: CASSLKRDNSPLHF
DNA: TGTGCCAGCAGCTTAAAACGGGACAATTCACCCCTCCACTTT
J: TRBJ1-6
V: TRBV7-6
size: NA
D: NA

CDR3: CAIPGQSSSGANVLTF
DNA: TGTGCCATCCCGGGACAGTCTTCCTCTGGGGCCAACGTCCTGACTTTC
J: TRBJ2-6
V: TRBV10-3
size: NA
D: TRBD1

CDR3: CASNQPRAAFYGYTF
DNA: TGTGCCAGCAACCAACCCAGGGCAGCGTTCTATGGCTACACCTTC
J: TRBJ1-2
V: TRBV28
size: NA
D: NA

CDR3: CATSRAGGWDTGELFF
DNA: TGTGCCACCAGCAGAGCAGGGGGCTGGGACACCGGGGAGCTGTTTTTT
J: TRBJ2-2
V: TRBV15
size: NA
D: TRBD1

CDR3: CASSAGHGYEQYF
DNA: TGTGCCAGCAGCGCGGGACACGGCTACGAGCAGTACTTC
J: TRBJ2-7
V: TRBV14
size: NA
D: NA

CDR3: CASRPDRTDTQYF
DNA: TGTGCCAGCAGGCCCGACAGGACAGATACGCAGTATTTT
J: TRBJ2-3
V: TRBV6-5
size: NA
D: NA

CDR3: CASSLGTPTDTQYF
DNA: TGTGCCAGCAGCTTAGGGACTCCCACAGATACGCAGTATTTT
J: TRBJ2-3
V: TRBV7-2
size: NA
D: NA

CDR3: CASSEDPSSSYNEQFF
DNA: TGCGCCAGCAGTGAGGACCCCTCAAGCTCCTACAATGAGCAGTTCTTC
J: TRBJ2-1
V: TRBV10-1
size: NA
D: NA

CDR3: CASSSGTGQYF
DNA: TGTGCCAGCAGTTCCGGGACAGGCCAGTACTTC
J: TRBJ2-4
V: TRBV6-5
size: NA
D: TRBD1

CDR3: CASSGQEPSGNTIYF
DNA: TGTGCCAGTAGCGGACAGGAACCCTCTGGAAACACCATATATTTT
J: TRBJ1-3
V: TRBV19
size: NA
D: TRBD1

CDR3: CASSLVYNSPLHF
DNA: TGTGCCAGCAGCTTAGTTTACAATTCACCCCTCCACTTT
J: TRBJ1-6
V: TRBV11-2
size: NA
D: NA

CDR3: CATSDRWRGTTDTQYF
DNA: TGTGCCACCAGCGACCGGTGGCGGGGGACCACAGATACGCAGTATTTT
J: TRBJ2-3
V: TRBV15
size: NA
D: TRBD2

CDR3: CASSGSSGGYYFSYEQYF
DNA: TGTGCCAGCAGTGGGTCTAGCGGGGGGTACTATTTCTCCTACGAGCAGTACTTC
J: TRBJ2-7
V: TRBV2
size: NA
D: TRBD2

CDR3: CASRAQSMNTEAFF
DNA: TGTGCCAGCAGGGCACAGAGCATGAACACTGAAGCTTTCTTT
J: TRBJ1-1
V: TRBV6-1
size: NA
D: NA

CDR3: CASSLSSGSTEAFF
DNA: TGCGCCAGCAGCTTGAGTTCTGGTTCCACTGAAGCTTTCTTT
J: TRBJ1-1
V: TRBV5-1
size: NA
D: NA

CDR3: CASSIRTGANTEAFF
DNA: TGTGCCAGCAGCATCCGGACAGGGGCCAACACTGAAGCTTTCTTT
J: TRBJ1-1
V: TRBV11-2
size: NA
D: TRBD1

CDR3: CASSTTRGPETQYF
DNA: TGTGCCAGCAGCACCACCAGGGGCCCAGAGACCCAGTACTTC
J: TRBJ2-5
V: TRBV7-9
size: NA
D: NA